Listed below are T cell receptor beta chains from one sample, sequenced in a study of identical twins. Each CDR3 protein gets one entry after TCRdb re-called the 5' RACE reads with MiXCR. Seen here are around 490,000 distinct CDR3 sequences, roughly an eighth observed once, and the top ten hold 0.8% to 1%. These data were also reused for a study on yellow fever vaccine responses in identical twins.

Sequenced material: CD4+ T cells sorted from blood. The receptors derive from a woman aged 18-30 years in good health. CDR3s leave out the opening cysteine and the closing phenylalanine or tryptophan. Fields, in order: V gene, CDR3 protein.

TRBV10-3	ASRTGDRAF
TRBV7-2	ASSLVVPTEAF
TRBV11-2	ASSRPRDGLGNEQF
TRBV28	ASSLQRASYNEQF
TRBV20-1	SGKGQWETQY
TRBV6-1	ASRSQGPRGYT
TRBV12-3/TRBV12-4	ASSLDSTGLAGGNEQF
TRBV10-3	AISETGPNEQY
TRBV7-2	ASSFGWLGLAKNIQY
TRBV14	ASSQEGRGVEQY
TRBV11-2	ASSLGGDFSYEQY
TRBV9	ASSVVQGHSTDTQY
TRBV25-1	ASRAPGLGAYEQY
TRBV20-1	SARDSDAGANVLT
TRBV20-1	SAMGLAGGTDTQY
TRBV5-1	ASTQGTSGRTDTQY
TRBV6-1	ASSVGVGTEAF
TRBV12-3/TRBV12-4	ASGRDERTNEKLF
TRBV28	ASSLTPGGNEQF
TRBV19	ASSREAAYEQY